This T cell receptor (beta chain) was observed in a study of cytomegalovirus exposure and HLA in healthy donors. CDR1 is LNHDA, CDR2 SQIVND, per germline (reference sequence). V lost 6 bases, J lost 0 bases, and 8 bases lay in between. This CDR3 is 14 amino acids long. This clone was seen only a few times. As yet, its antigen is unknown. The study, taken as a whole, reports: A later examination showed that TCR association rates differed by HLA locus, with DRB1 most and HLA-C fewest.

Amplification used 60 Vbeta primers and 13 Jbeta primers. The protocol was immunoSEQ multiplex PCR, while the TCRdb copy is restricted to in-frame clones and leaves out a portion. The sample records 120,000 or so clones, roughly 80% being singletons. Input material: PBMCs. This rearrangement joins TRBV19 to TRBJ1-4; no definite D call. The TCR comes from a female donor in good health and CMV-seropositive. The CDR3, as DNA: TGTGCCAGTAGCCCAGTATCAACTAATGAAAAACTGTTTTTT. Protein sequence: CASSPVSTNEKLFF.